This entry features one TCR beta chain sequence. As processed by the authors: Reference gene primer amplification in the assay estimated nucleated cell counts. Here immunoSEQ multiplex PCR was the method, and the copy in TCRdb shows in-frame clones only, minus some. V and J calls plus clone size are reproduced from that table; the DNA served to infer D and trimming. The sample consists of 250,000 or so clones, approximately 85% of them appearing once. This entry is derived from a study of blood T cell repertoires in COVID-19. The trim removed 3 bases at V and 0 bases at J, leaving 9 bases unmatched. Germline V gene lookup returns CDR1 DFQATT and CDR2 SNEGSKA (reference sequence). This CDR3 region has 17 residues.

Sequenced: peripheral blood. The rearrangement links TRBV20-1 to TRBJ2-4, with 9 bases fitting TRBD2. This TCR was sampled from a woman in her 30s with acute or convalescent COVID-19. The CDR3 DNA reads as TGCAGTGCTAGTTGGAGGCTAGCGGGGCCAGCCAAAAACATTCAGTACTTC. Its translation is CSASWRLAGPAKNIQYF.